This T cell receptor (beta chain) was documented in a study of blood T cell repertoires in COVID-19. Germline values: CDR1 SGHRS, CDR2 YFSETQ. The V gene lost 5 bases and the J gene lost 10 bases, with 16 bases spanning the gap. CDR3 size: 14 residues. Measured with immunoSEQ multiplex PCR; TCRdb has only the in-frame clones, and not every one. The sample shows roughly 200,000 clones, 70% to 90% of them seen only once. The V gene is TRBV5-1, the J gene TRBJ1-6, with a possible D match to TRBD1 (5 bases). The sequencing sample was made of peripheral blood. The TCR sequence derives from a woman in her 30s with acute or convalescent COVID-19. The CDR3 nucleotides read TGCGCCAGCAGGTGGGGGGAGGAGAACTCACCCCTCCACTTT. Residues: CASRWGEENSPLHF.